This T cell receptor (beta chain) was captured in a study of blood T cell repertoires in COVID-19. CDR3 length: 14 residues. Germline trimming cut 7 bases from V and 6 bases from J; bases unmatched to any gene: 12. The germline V gene encodes CDR1 ENHRY and CDR2 SYGVKD. Sequenced by immunoSEQ multiplex PCR; TCRdb stores in-frame clones only, minus some. The sample consists of hundreds of thousands of clones, 65% to 90% of them appearing once. The sequence was collected from a woman in her fifties or sixties with acute COVID-19. The V call is TRBV10-3, the J call TRBJ2-7; 7 nucleotides line up with TRBD1. Sequencing was performed on PBMCs or T cells enriched from blood (not recorded which). The CDR3 is CAITHSTTGTEQYF. For the CDR3, the DNA is TGTGCCATCACCCACTCCACGACAGGGACCGAGCAGTACTTC.